The 2 T cell receptor beta chains below were found in one sample sequenced in a study of OX40 agonist ivuxolimab in advanced cancers. TCRdb's table, derived via immunoSEQ multiplex PCR, lists solely in-frame clones and lacks some. The sample lists 150,000 to 170,000 clones; around 94% were seen once. This material consisted of CD4+ or CD8+ T cells sorted from blood, taken in a trial of the OX40 agonist ivuxolimab. Receptor source: an adult with an advanced solid tumor such as melanoma, head and neck, liver or kidney cancer.

In this sample, this clone turned up once. The chain recombines TRBV27 with TRBJ1-3; D gene ambiguous. Germline V gene data show CDR1 as MNHEY and CDR2 as SMNVEV (reference sequence). V lost 4 bases, J lost 9 bases, and 7 bases lay in between. The CDR3 covers 11 residues. CDR3: CASSYGGTIYF. In DNA, the CDR3 is TGTGCCAGCAGTTATGGAGGCACCATATATTTT.

The CDR3 coding sequence is TGTGCCAGCTCCTCGGCGGGCAGGGCCGATCCCAATGAGCAGTTCTTC. Translating gives CASSSAGRADPNEQFF. The rearrangement links TRBV18 to TRBJ2-1, with D perhaps matching TRBD1 or TRBD2 (5 bases each). Trimming cost V 6 bases and J 6 bases, with 21 bases left between them. The CDR3 has 16 residues. In germline, CDR1 is KGHSH, CDR2 LQKENI.